This T cell receptor beta chain was sequenced for a study of beta chain features in type 1 diabetes. Points from the study as a whole: Within each of all four CD4+ subsets, Type 1 diabetes patients had TCRB CDR3s that were moderately but significantly shorter. HLA influence on TCRB rearrangement stayed unresolved here.

Expressed TCRB transcripts were sequenced after all isolated RNA was converted to cDNA. TCRdb keeps only in-frame clones here, not all; method: immunoSEQ multiplex PCR. The sample has some 230,000 clones, 9.6% seen once; the top ten hold less than 0.035%. This clone was found a few times. Its target is not known. V lost 4 bases, J lost 6 bases, and 13 bases lay in between. CDR3 length: 13 residues. Germline CDR1 reads SGHNT; CDR2 reads YYREEE (reference sequence). Material: naive CD4+ T cells from blood. The rearrangement joins TRBV5-4 to TRBJ1-2; D is uncertain. This receptor was identified in a woman aged 18-29 years in good health. The CDR3, as DNA: TGTGCCAGCAGCCCCGGAGGGCGCGATGGCTACACCTTC. Protein sequence: CASSPGGRDGYTF.